The TCR beta chain described here comes from a study of T-cell memory formation after mild COVID-19. TCRdb processed the 5' RACE reads anew with MiXCR; each CDR3 protein has one entry. The sample has about 140,000 distinct CDR3 sequences; 13% to 15% are singletons. Trimming cost V 9 bases and J 2 bases, with 17 bases left between them. CDR1 MNHEY and CDR2 SMNVEV come from the germline V gene (reference sequence). The CDR3 sequence is 14 residues long. The receptor's source is an adult woman who had mild COVID-19 (a few samples of this study predate the infection). Cell type and time point are not known. The chain links TRBV27 to TRBJ2-7; tentative D call: TRBD1 (6 bases). The sequenced sample consisted of PBMCs or a T cell subset sorted from them (not recorded which). The CDR3 region has the DNA TGTGCCAGTAAGGGACACACTAGACCCTACGAGCAGTACTTC. Translation: CASKGHTRPYEQYF.